Shown below are 9 T cell receptor beta chains from a single sample sequenced in a study of early T cells in non-severe SARS-CoV-2 infection. TCRdb fed the 5' RACE reads into MiXCR, producing one record per CDR3 protein. Of about 61,000 distinct CDR3 sequences in the sample, less than 14% are singletons; the top ten hold 1.5% to 2%. Sequences were obtained from whole blood. These receptors all stem from an adult who was a healthcare worker with PCR-confirmed SARS-CoV-2 infection or an uninfected control (not recorded which).

This clonotype has a count of ten or more. The chain links TRBV30 to TRBJ2-1; unclear D gene. Germline V gives CDR1 GTSNPN, CDR2 SVGIG (reference sequence). V was cut by 0 bases and J by 6 bases, with 9 bases left in between. The CDR3 loop spans 13 amino acids. The CDR3 DNA reads as TGTGCCTGGAGTGTAACGGTGACCAATGAGCAGTTCTTC. Amino acids: CAWSVTVTNEQFF.

This clonotype came up many times. V usage is TRBV7-9 and J usage is TRBJ2-5; D uncertain. V dropped 0 bases and J dropped 4 bases, with 3 bases sitting between them. Germline V gene lookup returns CDR1 SEHNR and CDR2 FQNEAQ (reference sequence). CDR3 length equals 12 residues. CDR3 coding DNA: TGTGCCAGCAGCTTAGCCGCAGAGACCCAGTACTTC. This gives the protein CASSLAAETQYF. The full variable domain, with the rest looked up from reference TRBV7-9 and TRBJ2-5, is DTGVSQNPRHKITKRGQNVTFRCDPISEHNRLYWYRQTLGQGPEFLTYFQNEAQLEKSRLLSDRFSAERPKGSFSTLEIQRTEQGDSAMYLCASSLAAETQYFGPGTRLLVL.

In this sample, this clonotype is medium-sized. The chain's CDR3 is CASSEGSRDPRDEQFF. The CDR3 region has the DNA TGTGCCAGCAGTGAAGGGTCCCGGGACCCCAGAGATGAGCAGTTCTTC. The chain joins TRBV6-4 to TRBJ2-1; perhaps D is TRBD1 or TRBD2 (5 bases each). Trimming shortened V by 3 bases and J by 8 bases, and 20 bases separated the two germline ends. The CDR3 length is 16 residues. Germline CDR1 is MRHNA and CDR2 is SNTAGT.

The table lists this clonotype with many counts. The chain recombines TRBV20-1 with TRBJ2-7, with 13 nucleotides matching TRBD2. The J segment lost 5 bases and the V segment lost 1 base, leaving 2 bases of the junction unmatched. CDR1 and CDR2 (germline): DFQATT, SNEGSKA (reference sequence). There are 14 residues in the CDR3. CDR3 in DNA: TGCAGTGCTAGAGGACTAGCGGGGGGCAACGAGCAGTACTTC. The encoded protein is CSARGLAGGNEQYF.

This clonotype was counted between two and nine times. The gene calls are TRBV6-5 and TRBJ2-3; perhaps TRBD2 as D (5 bases). Germline CDR1 and CDR2: MNHEY and SVGAGI. The CDR3 is 15 amino acids. Trimming took 4 bases from V and 6 from J, leaving 17 bases between them. The CDR3 reads CASSFNPGTLDTQYF. CDR3 bases: TGTGCCAGCAGTTTCAACCCGGGAACCCTGGATACGCAGTATTTT.

This clonotype was seen at least ten times. J is TRBJ2-1 and V is TRBV7-6, with TRBD2 matching over 13 bases. The CDR3 sequence is 17 residues long. The J segment lost 5 bases and the V segment lost 5 bases, leaving 9 bases of the junction unmatched. The germline CDR1 and CDR2 sequences are SGHVS and FNYEAQ. The CDR3 loop reads CASSPGTSGEVNNEQFF. CDR3 DNA sequence: TGTGCCAGCAGCCCGGGGACTAGCGGGGAAGTCAACAATGAGCAGTTCTTC.

This clonotype turned up a few times. The chain recombines TRBV29-1 with TRBJ2-5, with 9 nucleotides matching TRBD1. The CDR3 sequence is 14 residues long. The germline gives CDR1 SQVTM, CDR2 ANQGSEA. V lost 6 bases to trimming and J lost 3 bases; unmatched junction nucleotides: 8. CDR3 in amino acids: CSVPPGQGEETQYF. The DNA of the CDR3 is TGCAGCGTGCCCCCGGGACAGGGTGAAGAGACCCAGTACTTC.

Worth noting for this clonotype: A much larger clone sits a single nucleotide away, making a read error possible. CDR3 in amino acids: CASSVSGLSTDTQYF. The CDR3 DNA is TGTGCCAGCAGTGTCTCGGGACTCAGCACAGATACGCAGTATTTT. This chain joins TRBV2 and TRBJ2-3; possible D gene TRBD2, 6 bases. Germline lookup yields CDR1 SNHLY and CDR2 FYNNEI. This CDR3 is built from 15 residues. V was shortened by 4 bases and J by 0 bases, with 11 bases between the two germline ends.

The table lists this clonotype with a count of one. V and J are TRBV28 and TRBJ2-4; D not resolved. The germline V and J ends were trimmed by 3 bases and 2 bases, with 11 bases remaining between them. CDR1 MDHEN and CDR2 SYDVKM come from the germline V gene. The CDR3 runs to 15 residues. CDR3 region: CASSFHTITKNIQYF. The CDR3 DNA reads as TGTGCCAGCAGTTTTCATACGATTACCAAAAACATTCAGTACTTC.